This T cell receptor beta chain comes out of a study of molecular identifiers for immune sequencing clone quantification. This clonotype was seen a handful of times. The antigen remains unidentified. Germline lookup yields CDR1 MGHRA and CDR2 YSYEKL. The CDR3 runs to 14 residues. J was trimmed by 0 bases and V by 4 bases; bases with no gene match: 3. Sorted cells numbering 20,000 to 1,000,000, with 10%, 30% or 50% RNA, yielded the naive CD8 libraries. The authors sorted naive CD8 T cells as CD8+CD4-CCR7+CD45RA+. Previously published methods and listed TCR primers were used for the bulk TCR libraries. TCRdb ran MiXCR on the PCR reads and lists one entry per CDR3 protein. The sample shows 550,000 to 750,000 distinct CDR3 sequences, about 20% of them seen only once. Study results and limitations: In CMV-specific effectors, clones above 20 copies held over 98% of molecules; naive, under 1%.

The TCR was taken from a human donor in good health. Some libraries in this study had Jurkat cell RNA spiked in. V and J are TRBV4-1 and TRBJ2-7, with 7 bases matching TRBD1. The sequenced sample was naive CD8+ T cells from blood, with Jurkat cell RNA spiked in. The subset here: FACS-sorted CD8+CD4-CCR7+CD45RA+ naive T cells. CDR3 sequence: CASSLDRVSYEQYF. In DNA form, the CDR3 reads TGCGCCAGCAGCCTCGACAGGGTCTCCTACGAGCAGTACTTC.